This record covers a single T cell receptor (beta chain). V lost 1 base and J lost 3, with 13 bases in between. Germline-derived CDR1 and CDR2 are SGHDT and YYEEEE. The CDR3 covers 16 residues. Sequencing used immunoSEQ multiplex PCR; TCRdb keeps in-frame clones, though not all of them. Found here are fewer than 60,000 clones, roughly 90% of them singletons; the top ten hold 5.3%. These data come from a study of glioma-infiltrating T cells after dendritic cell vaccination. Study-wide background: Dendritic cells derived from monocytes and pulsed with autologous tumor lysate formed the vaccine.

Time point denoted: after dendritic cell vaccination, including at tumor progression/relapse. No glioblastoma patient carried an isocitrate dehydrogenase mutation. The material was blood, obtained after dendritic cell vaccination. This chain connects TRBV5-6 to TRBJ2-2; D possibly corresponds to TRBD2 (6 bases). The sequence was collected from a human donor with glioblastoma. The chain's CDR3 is CASSLLRDLYTGELFF. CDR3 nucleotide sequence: TGTGCCAGCAGCTTGTTGCGGGACTTATACACCGGGGAGCTGTTTTTT.